This T cell receptor beta chain originates from a study of technical replicates of blood from a few donors. Using immunoSEQ multiplex PCR, the repertoire was profiled, and TCRdb retains in-frame clones only, with some absent. The table records about 98,000 clones, approximately 96% of them present only once. Between the trimmed V and J ends, which lost 8 bases and 1 base, there was a span of 15 bases. The CDR3 has 15 amino acids. Germline values: CDR1 SGHRS, CDR2 YFSETQ. The chain uses TRBV5-1 and TRBJ2-2; D is perhaps TRBD2 (5 bases). This receptor was obtained from a human donor in good health. Sequences were obtained from T cells isolated from PBMCs. CDR3 sequence: CASFEDRENTGELFF. As DNA, the CDR3 is TGCGCCAGTTTCGAGGACCGGGAGAACACCGGGGAGCTGTTTTTT.